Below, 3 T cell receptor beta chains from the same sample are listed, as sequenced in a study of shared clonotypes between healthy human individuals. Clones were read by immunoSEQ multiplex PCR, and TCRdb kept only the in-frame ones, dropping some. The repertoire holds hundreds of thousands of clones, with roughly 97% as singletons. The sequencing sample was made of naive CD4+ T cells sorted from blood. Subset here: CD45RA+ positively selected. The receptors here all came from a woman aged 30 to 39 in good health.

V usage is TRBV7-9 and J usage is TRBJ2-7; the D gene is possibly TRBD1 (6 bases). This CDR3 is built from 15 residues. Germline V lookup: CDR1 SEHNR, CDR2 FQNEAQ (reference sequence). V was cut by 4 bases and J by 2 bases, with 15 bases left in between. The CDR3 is CASSSFVRDTYEQYF. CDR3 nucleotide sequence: TGTGCCAGCAGCTCCTTTGTACGGGACACCTACGAGCAGTACTTC.

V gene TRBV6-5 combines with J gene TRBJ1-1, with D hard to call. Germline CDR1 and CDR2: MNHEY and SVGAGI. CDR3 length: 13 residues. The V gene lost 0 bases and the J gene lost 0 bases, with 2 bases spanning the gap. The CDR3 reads CASSYSLNTEAFF. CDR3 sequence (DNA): TGTGCCAGCAGTTACTCGCTGAACACTGAAGCTTTCTTT.

CDR3 sequence (DNA): TGTGCCAGCAGTCCTGACCCTTACAATGAAAAACTGTTTTTT. Translation: CASSPDPYNEKLFF. This sequence joins TRBV25-1 and TRBJ1-4; D is unclear. Germline V gives CDR1 MGHDK, CDR2 SYGVNS. Trimming cost V 5 bases and J 5 bases, with 12 bases left between them. The CDR3 has 14 residues.